This record looks at one T cell receptor beta chain sequence and its context. The clone's antigen remains unknown. A commercial ELISA kit detecting HCMV-specific IgG in serum was used to determine HCMV serostatus. Peripheral blood mononuclear cells were isolated from blood by Ficoll density gradient centrifugation. This sample was sequenced with an Illumina HiSeq 2000. TCR beta cDNA libraries were made by 5'RACE template switching that added a universal primer site and unique molecular identifiers. cDNA synthesis was primed from the TCR beta constant segment, followed by two successive PCR amplification steps. Per the source publication's procedure: MIGEC handled demultiplexing of the reads and grouping by UMI, while MiTCR was used to assemble and quantify clonotypes. To remove erroneous sequences, TCR cDNA sequences were retained only when supported by two or more reads. The tcR package was used for downstream repertoire analysis, and clonotypes were matched across fractions by CDR3 nucleotide sequence plus V segment. VDJmatch was used to annotate antigen specificity against VDJdb, with one amino acid substitution in CDR3 allowed. After TCRdb reprocessed the reads, each CDR3 protein sequence was kept as one row, without DNA. TCRdb, not the original authors, processed these V and J calls. Per the sample table, the count is 300,000 to 450,000 distinct CDR3 sequences. The top ten hold around 4.9% of the sample.

The CDR3 has 14 amino acids, counting the end cysteine and phenylalanine. The nucleotide record is missing. The germline V gene sets CDR1 to SQVTM and CDR2 to ANQGSEA. This sample was taken from a study of T cells expressing NK-cell markers (dated by TCRdb to about 2020). Study-wide context: TCR beta-chain repertoires were profiled in sorted CD3+CD56+NKG2C+, CD3+CD56+NKG2C- and CD3+CD56-NKG2C+ T-cell subsets from about 8 donors. Illumina HiSeq 2000/2500, MiSeq or NextSeq was used to sequence libraries as 2 x 150 bp reads. The study sequenced eight donors, all healthy volunteers chosen at random: three men and five women. Among the eight sequenced donors, seven were HCMV-seropositive and one was HCMV-seronegative. Overall results and qualifications from the work: In roughly 6 donors, the dominant CD3+CD56+NKG2C+ clonotypes were among the top 10 CD8+ clonotypes and accounted for roughly 1.0-7.5% of CD8+ T cells. Whether the expanded NKG2C-expressing T cell clones were specific for HCMV antigens remained unclear. Those dominant clonotypes were again the most abundant among CD3+CD56-NKG2C+ cells in a handful of donors, at about 25-65%.

This TCR was sampled from a man aged 18-75 years in good health. This chain joins TRBV29-1 to TRBJ2-1; TCRdb lists TRBD1, though no DNA is available to test this call. The sequencing input was blood T cells: a sorted CD56 or NKG2C T cell subset, CD4+ or CD8+ T cells, or bulk PBMC T cells (not recorded which). CDR3 sequence: CSVGSPRQYNEQFF.